This T cell receptor (beta chain) originates from a study of blood T cell repertoires in COVID-19. As handled by the study authors: Amplified reference gene primers provided the basis for estimating nucleated cell counts. The assay was immunoSEQ multiplex PCR, and TCRdb's table has in-frame clones only and misses some. V, J and clone size derive from that table, while D and trimming were established from the DNA sequence. The top ten clones hold roughly 2.3% of a sample with more than 75,000 clones, approximately 89% of them seen once. Germline-derived CDR1 and CDR2 are GTSNPN and SVGIG (reference sequence). The CDR3 extends over 15 amino acids. V dropped 3 bases and J dropped 0 bases, with 14 bases sitting between them.

The clonotype originates from a man in his forties or fifties with acute or convalescent COVID-19. The source material was peripheral blood. V is TRBV30 and J is TRBJ1-2; tentatively, D is TRBD1 (6 bases). This CDR3 is CAWREGGRANYGYTF. CDR3 nucleotides: TGTGCCTGGAGGGAGGGGGGGCGAGCTAACTATGGCTACACCTTC.